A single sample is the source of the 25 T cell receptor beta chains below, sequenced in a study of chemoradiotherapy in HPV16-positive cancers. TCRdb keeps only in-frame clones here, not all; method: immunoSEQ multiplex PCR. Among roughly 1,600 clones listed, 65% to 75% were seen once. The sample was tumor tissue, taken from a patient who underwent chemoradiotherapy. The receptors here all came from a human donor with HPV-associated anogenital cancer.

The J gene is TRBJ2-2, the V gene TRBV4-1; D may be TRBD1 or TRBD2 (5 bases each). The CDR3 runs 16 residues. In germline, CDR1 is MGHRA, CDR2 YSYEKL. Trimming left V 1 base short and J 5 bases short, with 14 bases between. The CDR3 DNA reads TGCGCCAGCAGCCAAGGGGACCCTGAAAGGACCGGGGAGCTGTTTTTT. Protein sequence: CASSQGDPERTGELFF.

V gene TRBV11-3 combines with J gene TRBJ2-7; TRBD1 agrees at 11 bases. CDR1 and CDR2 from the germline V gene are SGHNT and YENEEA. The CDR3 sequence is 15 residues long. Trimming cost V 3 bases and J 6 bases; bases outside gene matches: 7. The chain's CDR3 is CASSLTGTGGLEQYF. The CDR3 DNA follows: TGTGCCAGCAGCTTGACCGGGACAGGGGGTCTCGAGCAGTACTTC.

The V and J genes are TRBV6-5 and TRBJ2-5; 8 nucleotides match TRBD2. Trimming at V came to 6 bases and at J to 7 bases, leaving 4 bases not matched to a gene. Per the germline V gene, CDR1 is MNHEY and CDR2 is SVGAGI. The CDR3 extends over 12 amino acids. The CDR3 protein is CASSFRGGTQYF. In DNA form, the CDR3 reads TGTGCCAGCAGCTTCCGGGGGGGGACCCAGTACTTC.

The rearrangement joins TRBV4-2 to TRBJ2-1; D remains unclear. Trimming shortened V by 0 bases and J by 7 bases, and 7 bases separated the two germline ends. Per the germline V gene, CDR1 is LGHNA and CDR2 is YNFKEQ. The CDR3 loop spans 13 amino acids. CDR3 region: CASSQEVENEQFF. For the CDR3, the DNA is TGTGCCAGCAGCCAAGAGGTGGAGAATGAGCAGTTCTTC.

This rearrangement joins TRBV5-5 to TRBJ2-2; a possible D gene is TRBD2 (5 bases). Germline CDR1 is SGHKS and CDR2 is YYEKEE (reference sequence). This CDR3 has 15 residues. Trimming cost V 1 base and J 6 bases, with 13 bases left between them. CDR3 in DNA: TGTGCCAGCAGCTTGAGTCCGGGAATGGCCGGGGAGCTGTTTTTT. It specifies CASSLSPGMAGELFF.

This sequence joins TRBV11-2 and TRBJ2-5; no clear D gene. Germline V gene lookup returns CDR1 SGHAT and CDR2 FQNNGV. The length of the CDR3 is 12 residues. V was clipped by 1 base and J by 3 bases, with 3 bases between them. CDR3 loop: CASSLGKETQYF. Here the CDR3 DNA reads TGTGCCAGCAGCTTAGGGAAAGAGACCCAGTACTTC.

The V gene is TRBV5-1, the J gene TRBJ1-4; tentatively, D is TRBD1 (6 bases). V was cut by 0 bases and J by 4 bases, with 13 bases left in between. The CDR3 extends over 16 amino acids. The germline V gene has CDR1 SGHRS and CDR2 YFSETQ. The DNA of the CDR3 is TGCGCCAGCAGCTTGGCAGGGGACGCGTTTAATGAAAAACTGTTTTTT. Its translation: CASSLAGDAFNEKLFF.

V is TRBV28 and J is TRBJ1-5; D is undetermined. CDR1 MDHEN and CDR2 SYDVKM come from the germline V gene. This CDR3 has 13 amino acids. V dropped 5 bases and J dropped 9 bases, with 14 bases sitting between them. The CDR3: CASSLTRPGPQHF. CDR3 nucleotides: TGTGCCAGCAGTCTGACCCGACCCGGGCCCCAGCATTTT.

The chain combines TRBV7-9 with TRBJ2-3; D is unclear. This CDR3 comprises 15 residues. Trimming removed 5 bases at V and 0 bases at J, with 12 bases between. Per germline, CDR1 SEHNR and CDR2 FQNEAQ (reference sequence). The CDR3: CASSERVSSTDTQYF. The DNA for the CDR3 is TGTGCCAGCAGCGAACGGGTTTCTAGCACAGATACGCAGTATTTT.

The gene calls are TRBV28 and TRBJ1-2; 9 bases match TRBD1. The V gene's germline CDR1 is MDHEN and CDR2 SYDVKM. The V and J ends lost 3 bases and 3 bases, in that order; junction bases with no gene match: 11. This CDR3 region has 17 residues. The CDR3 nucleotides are TGTGCCAGCAGTTTGCAACTAACAGGGGGCAGCGACTATGGCTACACCTTC. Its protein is CASSLQLTGGSDYGYTF.

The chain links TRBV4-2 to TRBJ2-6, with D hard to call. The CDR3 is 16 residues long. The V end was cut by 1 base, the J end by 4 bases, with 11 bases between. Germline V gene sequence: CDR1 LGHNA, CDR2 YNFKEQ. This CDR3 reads CASSQGDIAGANVLTF. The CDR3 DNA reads TGTGCCAGCAGCCAAGGTGACATCGCCGGGGCCAACGTCCTGACTTTC.

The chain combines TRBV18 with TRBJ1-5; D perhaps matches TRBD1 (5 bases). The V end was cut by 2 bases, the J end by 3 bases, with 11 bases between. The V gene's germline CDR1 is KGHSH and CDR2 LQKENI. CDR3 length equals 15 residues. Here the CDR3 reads CASSPGAGNNQPQHF. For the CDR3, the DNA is TGTGCCAGCTCACCAGGGGCAGGGAACAATCAGCCCCAGCATTTT.

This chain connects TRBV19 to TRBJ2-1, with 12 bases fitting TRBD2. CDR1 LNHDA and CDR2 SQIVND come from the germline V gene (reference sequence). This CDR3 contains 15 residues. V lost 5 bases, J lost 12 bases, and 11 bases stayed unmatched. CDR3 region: CASSSGLAGTFGQFF. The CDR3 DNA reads TGTGCCAGTAGTTCTGGACTAGCGGGGACTTTCGGGCAGTTCTTC.

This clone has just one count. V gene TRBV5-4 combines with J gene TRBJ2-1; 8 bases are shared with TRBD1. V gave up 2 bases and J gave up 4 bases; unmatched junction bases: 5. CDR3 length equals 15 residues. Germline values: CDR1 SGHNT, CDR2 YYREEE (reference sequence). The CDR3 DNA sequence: TGTGCCAGCAGCTTTCCAGGACAGGGTTACAATGAGCAGTTCTTC. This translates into CASSFPGQGYNEQFF.

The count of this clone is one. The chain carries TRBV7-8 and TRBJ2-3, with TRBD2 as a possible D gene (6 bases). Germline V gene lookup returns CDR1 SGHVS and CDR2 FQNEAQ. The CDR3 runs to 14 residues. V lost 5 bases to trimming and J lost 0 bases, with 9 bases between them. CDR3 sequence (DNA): TGTGCCAGCAGCGCGGGACTGAGCACAGATACGCAGTATTTT. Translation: CASSAGLSTDTQYF. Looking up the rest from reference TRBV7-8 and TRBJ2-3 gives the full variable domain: GAGVSQSPRYKVAKRGQDVALRCDPISGHVSLFWYQQALGQGPEFLTYFQNEAQLDKSGLPSDRFFAERPEGSVSTLKIQRTQQEDSAVYLCASSAGLSTDTQYFGPGTRLTVL.

DNA for the CDR3: TGCGCCAGCAGACAGGGGGATTCCTATGGCTACACCTTC. Translation: CASRQGDSYGYTF. The rearrangement uses TRBV5-1 and TRBJ1-2, with 8 bases that match TRBD1. V gave up 5 bases and J gave up 4 bases; unmatched junction bases: 4. CDR3 length equals 13 residues. Germline assignment: CDR1 SGHRS and CDR2 YFSETQ.

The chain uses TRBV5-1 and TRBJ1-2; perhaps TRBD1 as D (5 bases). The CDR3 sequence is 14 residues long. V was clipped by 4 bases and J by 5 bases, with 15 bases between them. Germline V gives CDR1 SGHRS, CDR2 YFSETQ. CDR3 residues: CASSLQKGNYGYTF. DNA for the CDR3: TGCGCCAGCAGCCTACAGAAGGGGAATTATGGCTACACCTTC.

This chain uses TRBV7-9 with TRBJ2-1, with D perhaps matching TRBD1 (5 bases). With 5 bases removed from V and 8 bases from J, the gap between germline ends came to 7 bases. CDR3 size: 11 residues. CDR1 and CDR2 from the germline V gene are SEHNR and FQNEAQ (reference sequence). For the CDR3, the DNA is TGTGCCAGCAGCCCACAGGATGAGCAGTTCTTC. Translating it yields CASSPQDEQFF.

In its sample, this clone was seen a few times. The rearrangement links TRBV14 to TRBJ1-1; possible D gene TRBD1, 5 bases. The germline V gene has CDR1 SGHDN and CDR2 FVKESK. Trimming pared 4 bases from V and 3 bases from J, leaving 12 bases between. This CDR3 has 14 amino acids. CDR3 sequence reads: CASSRPGGYTEAFF. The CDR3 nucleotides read TGTGCCAGCAGCCGGCCCGGGGGGTACACTGAAGCTTTCTTT.

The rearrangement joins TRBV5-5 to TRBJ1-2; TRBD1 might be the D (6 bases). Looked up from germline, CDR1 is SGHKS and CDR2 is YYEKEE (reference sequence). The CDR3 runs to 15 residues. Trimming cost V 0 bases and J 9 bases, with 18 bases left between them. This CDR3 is CASSLVLSAGARYTF. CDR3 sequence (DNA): TGTGCCAGCAGCTTGGTTTTGTCGGCAGGGGCTCGCTACACCTTC.

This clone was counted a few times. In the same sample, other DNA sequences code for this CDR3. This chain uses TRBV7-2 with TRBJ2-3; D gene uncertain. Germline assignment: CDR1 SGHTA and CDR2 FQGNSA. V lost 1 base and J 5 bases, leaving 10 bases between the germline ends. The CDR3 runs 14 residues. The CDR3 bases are TGTGCCAGCAGCTTAGATGGGCCTCTAGATACGCAGTATTTT. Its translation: CASSLDGPLDTQYF.

The CDR3 sequence is CASSLSAAPTDTQYF. The CDR3 nucleotides read TGTGCCAGCAGCTTATCAGCGGCTCCCACAGATACGCAGTATTTT. This chain uses TRBV7-2 with TRBJ2-3, with D maybe TRBD2 (5 bases). CDR3 length: 15 residues. Deletions cut 2 bases from V and 2 bases from J, with 11 bases between. Germline assignment: CDR1 SGHTA and CDR2 FQGNSA.

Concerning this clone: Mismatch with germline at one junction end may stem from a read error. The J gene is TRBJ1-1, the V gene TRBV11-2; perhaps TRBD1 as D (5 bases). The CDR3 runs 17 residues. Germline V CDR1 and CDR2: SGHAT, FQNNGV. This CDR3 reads CASSFPNYHDRNTEAFF. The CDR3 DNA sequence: TGTGCCAGCAGCTTTCCAAACTACCATGACAGAAACACCGAAGCTTTCTTT.

CDR3 region: CASSRVPVGYEQYF. The DNA of the CDR3 is TGTGCCAGCAGTCGGGTCCCAGTAGGCTACGAGCAGTACTTC. The gene calls are TRBV7-8 and TRBJ2-7; D remains ambiguous. V lost 6 bases and J 3 bases, leaving 15 bases between the germline ends. This CDR3 comprises 14 residues. CDR1 is SGHVS and CDR2 is FQNEAQ in the germline V gene.

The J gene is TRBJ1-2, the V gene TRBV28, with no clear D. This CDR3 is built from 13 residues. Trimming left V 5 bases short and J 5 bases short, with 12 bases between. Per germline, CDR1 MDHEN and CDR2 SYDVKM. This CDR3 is CASSPQQRYGYTF. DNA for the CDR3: TGTGCCAGCAGTCCTCAACAGCGATATGGCTACACCTTC.